This T cell receptor (beta chain) was captured by sequencing in a study of post-analysis software for immune sequencing data. Turning to the study itself: Relapsing-remitting, secondary progressive and progressive-relapsing forms of multiple sclerosis all featured among disease courses.

Whole-study findings and limits: Analysis by F measure revealed that same-batch samples clustered strongly together. In patients, TRBV5-6, TRBV5-1 and TRBV20-1 belonged to roughly five TRBV segments found more frequently than in controls.

Unique molecular identifiers were present in the TCR beta cDNA libraries. A single record per CDR3 protein comes from TCRdb applying MiXCR to the PCR reads. The sample records hundreds of thousands of distinct CDR3 sequences, 30% to 40% being singletons. Worth noting for this clonotype: What it binds is unknown.

The germline gives CDR1 MGHRA, CDR2 YSYEKL. CDR3 size: 14 residues. The V segment lost 2 bases and the J segment 8 bases; nucleotides outside the gene matches: 7. The chain couples TRBV4-1 to TRBJ1-1; 8 bases map to TRBD1. Material for sequencing was blood. The receptor's source is a girl aged 2 to 9 with multiple sclerosis. The CDR3 bases are TGCGCCAGCAGCCAAACGACAGGGGTTAAAGAAGCTTTCTTT. Translated: CASSQTTGVKEAFF.